The clone carrying this TCR beta chain was detected many times. Its target is unknown. This sample stems from a study of T-cell memory formation after mild COVID-19. Study-level findings and limits: The study detected some responding clones in pre-infection memory, suggesting cross-reactive memory joined. Among CD4+ contracting clones, most were CM and EM, and CD8+ ones EMRA.

TCRdb ran MiXCR on the 5' RACE reads and lists one entry per CDR3 protein. The sample includes 200,000 to 250,000 distinct CDR3 sequences, 7.5% to 10% of them seen just once. This CDR3 comprises 16 residues. Germline V gene lookup returns CDR1 SGDLS and CDR2 YYNGEE. The junction had 13 bases not matched to a gene; V was cut back by 3 bases and J by 8 bases. This TCR came from a man younger than 30 who had mild COVID-19 (a few samples of this study predate the infection). Cell type and time point are not known. The chain joins TRBV9 to TRBJ2-2; 7 nucleotides match TRBD1. Sequencing input: PBMCs or a T cell subset sorted from them (not recorded which). The CDR3 loop reads CASSDNAMRGQGELFF. CDR3 nucleotides: TGTGCCAGCAGCGACAACGCGATGAGGGGGCAGGGGGAGCTGTTTTTT.